What follows describes a single T cell receptor beta chain. Original data processing: Amplification of reference gene primers was used by the study to estimate nucleated cell counts. TCRdb's copy holds only in-frame clones and misses some; the assay was immunoSEQ multiplex PCR. V, J and clone size were drawn from that table, and D and trimming were deduced from the DNA. The repertoire holds under 250,000 clones, with 89% as singletons. J was trimmed by 1 base and V by 6 bases; bases with no gene match: 4. The germline CDR1 and CDR2 sequences are LGHNT and FRNRAP. The CDR3 contains 14 residues. These data are taken from a study of blood T cell repertoires in COVID-19. Study-wide background: Spain, Italy and the United States supplied samples that represented acute and convalescent COVID-19. T cells, B-cell-depleted T cells, or PBMCs supplied cDNA or gDNA.

The rearrangement joins TRBV12-5 to TRBJ2-5; 8 nucleotides agree with TRBD2. This TCR came from a woman in her forties with acute or convalescent COVID-19. Source material: peripheral blood. The CDR3 nucleotides are TGTGCTAGTGGCCAGGGACTAGTCCAAGAGACCCAGTACTTC. It translates to CASGQGLVQETQYF.